The 31 T cell receptor beta chains below were found in one sample sequenced in a study of cytotoxic CD8 clonotypes in ibrutinib-treated CLL (dated by TCRdb to the early 2020s). The receptor library was made with the immunoSEQ multiplex PCR assay. TCRdb holds this immuneACCESS table with in-frame rearrangements only. Some clones are missing; in checked studies, unresolved V genes explain under half, and the rest has no known cause. In all, the sample holds fewer than 400,000 clones, and under 70% of those were seen once. The ten biggest clones cover around 6.6% of the sample. The sequencing used PBMCs, collected after 36 months of ibrutinib treatment. The receptors here all came from a human donor with chronic lymphocytic leukemia.

The rearrangement uses TRBV11-2 and TRBJ1-6; D might be TRBD1 (5 bases). Trimming pared 1 base from V and 5 bases from J, leaving 12 bases between. Germline V gene data show CDR1 as SGHAT and CDR2 as FQNNGV. CDR3 length: 16 residues. CDR3 nucleotide sequence: TGTGCCAGCAGCTTAGTGGTAGGGGCCAATAATTCACCCCTCCACTTT. This encodes CASSLVVGANNSPLHF.

V gene TRBV28 combines with J gene TRBJ1-3; the D is unclear. The CDR3 has 12 residues. Deletions cut 3 bases from V and 4 bases from J, with 4 bases between. Germline V lookup: CDR1 MDHEN, CDR2 SYDVKM. The CDR3: CASSFRGNTIYF. The CDR3 coding sequence is TGTGCCAGCAGTTTCCGGGGAAACACCATATATTTT.

This chain connects TRBV7-9 to TRBJ2-7, with D tentatively TRBD1 or TRBD2 (6 bases each). The V gene's germline CDR1 is SEHNR and CDR2 FQNEAQ (reference sequence). The CDR3 runs to 16 residues. V lost 4 bases and J 4 bases, leaving 20 bases between the germline ends. The CDR3 DNA follows: TGTGCCAGCAGCTCGGACGAGGGGGGCAAGAGGTACGAGCAGTACTTC. Protein: CASSSDEGGKRYEQYF.

The CDR3 region is CASSQEWWASSYNEQFF. CDR3 sequence (DNA): TGCGCCAGCAGCCAAGAATGGTGGGCGAGCTCCTACAATGAGCAGTTCTTC. The chain couples TRBV4-1 to TRBJ2-1; D remains ambiguous. The V end lost 0 bases, the J end lost 0 bases, and 12 bases lay between the germline ends. Germline V gives CDR1 MGHRA, CDR2 YSYEKL. This CDR3 is built from 17 residues.

The rearrangement uses TRBV19 and TRBJ1-4; 8 nucleotides agree with TRBD1. V lost 3 bases to trimming and J lost 8 bases; unmatched junction nucleotides: 8. Germline values: CDR1 LNHDA, CDR2 SQIVND (reference sequence). CDR3 length equals 15 residues. The CDR3 loop reads CASSIGSRGLEKLFF. CDR3 bases: TGTGCCAGTAGTATCGGTAGCAGGGGGCTAGAAAAACTGTTTTTT.

The CDR3 nucleotides are TGCGCCAGCAGCTTTGGGGGATTAACTTACAATGAGCAGTTCTTC. Encoded protein: CASSFGGLTYNEQFF. This chain connects TRBV5-1 to TRBJ2-1; possibly TRBD1 or TRBD2 for D (5 bases each). Trimming stripped 2 bases from V and 4 bases from J, with 13 bases between. Germline lookup yields CDR1 SGHRS and CDR2 YFSETQ. This CDR3 region has 15 residues.

This chain joins TRBV2 and TRBJ2-7, with D possibly TRBD2 on 5 matching bases. The CDR3 totals 13 residues. Germline V CDR1 and CDR2: SNHLY, FYNNEI. The ends were cut back, 3 bases at V and 4 bases at J, with 10 bases in the middle. CDR3 coding DNA: TGTGCCAGCAGTGAGAGGTTAGCGTACGAGCAGTACTTC. Translation: CASSERLAYEQYF.

This chain connects TRBV21-1 to TRBJ1-4; the D segment call TRBD1 is taken from the table without a DNA check. TRBV21-1 is labeled a pseudogene. The CDR3 covers 16 residues. The CDR3 bases are TGTGCCAGCAGCAAACCTGACAGGGGGAGCGCAGAAAAACTGTTTTTT. Translated, it gives CASSKPDRGSAEKLFF.

The V gene is TRBV6-5, the J gene TRBJ2-7, with 8 bases matching TRBD1. This CDR3 is built from 13 residues. The ends lost 8 bases at V and 4 bases at J; junction bases unmatched: 7. Germline lookup yields CDR1 MNHEY and CDR2 SVGAGI. CDR3 sequence reads: CASRTRGRYEQYF. The CDR3 nucleotides are TGTGCCAGCCGGACCAGGGGGCGATACGAGCAGTACTTC.

J is TRBJ1-1 and V is TRBV20-1, with no clear D. V was clipped by 4 bases and J by 1 base, with 4 bases between them. CDR3 size: 11 residues. The germline V gene has CDR1 DFQATT and CDR2 SNEGSKA (reference sequence). The CDR3 DNA is TGCAGTGCTACCGCGAACACTGAAGCTTTCTTT. It codes for CSATANTEAFF.

The genes are TRBV2 and TRBJ2-3, with 8 bases fitting TRBD1. Germline CDR1 and CDR2: SNHLY and FYNNEI. The CDR3 spans 15 residues. The J segment lost 5 bases and the V segment lost 3 bases, leaving 7 bases of the junction unmatched. Written as DNA, the CDR3 is TGTGCCAGCAGTGATCCAGGGGGCTTCGTAGATACGCAGTATTTT. Translating gives CASSDPGGFVDTQYF.

This clone has just a few counts. The chain couples TRBV9 to TRBJ2-3, with 9 bases identical to TRBD1. The CDR3 has 15 residues. Looked up from germline, CDR1 is SGDLS and CDR2 is YYNGEE. Trimming removed 4 bases from V and 4 bases from J; junction bases left unmatched: 7. The CDR3 nucleotides are TGTGCCAGCAGCCTCCAAGGACAGGGGTCAGATACGCAGTATTTT. Amino acids: CASSLQGQGSDTQYF. Full variable domain (rest looked up from reference TRBV9 and TRBJ2-3): DSGVTQTPKHLITATGQRVTLRCSPRSGDLSVYWYQQSLDQGLQFLIQYYNGEERAKGNILERFSAQQFPDLHSELNLSSLELGDSALYFCASSLQGQGSDTQYFGPGTRLTVL.

This clone was found a few times. This chain links TRBV27 with TRBJ1-5; D remains unclear. The V gene lost 0 bases and the J gene lost 7 bases, with 7 bases spanning the gap. Germline values: CDR1 MNHEY, CDR2 SMNVEV (reference sequence). The CDR3 has 13 amino acids. CDR3 coding DNA: TGTGCCAGCAGTTTATCCTCTTTGCAGCCCCAGCATTTT. It codes for CASSLSSLQPQHF.

The chain carries TRBV11-1 and TRBJ2-7, with D perhaps matching TRBD1 or TRBD2 (5 bases each). Germline CDR1 reads SGHAT; CDR2 reads FQDESV (reference sequence). Trimming left V 7 bases short and J 2 bases short, with 21 bases between. The CDR3 consists of 16 residues. CDR3 amino acids: CASTLGTGTGTYEQYF. As DNA, the CDR3 is TGTGCCAGCACCTTGGGGACCGGGACGGGGACCTACGAGCAGTACTTC.

This chain uses TRBV11-3 with TRBJ2-3, with 7 bases aligning to TRBD1. V dropped 1 base and J dropped 2; count of bases not matched to a gene: 3. The V gene's germline CDR1 is SGHNT and CDR2 YENEEA. CDR3 size: 15 residues. Here the CDR3 DNA reads TGTGCCAGCAGCTTAGGGGACAGTTACACAGATACGCAGTATTTT. This translates into CASSLGDSYTDTQYF.

V usage is TRBV10-3 and J usage is TRBJ1-2, with 7 bases lining up with TRBD1. V was pared by 8 bases and J by 4 bases, with 1 base of the junction left unmatched. The CDR3 has 11 amino acids. Per the germline V gene, CDR1 is ENHRY and CDR2 is SYGVKD. The CDR3 loop is CAIQGGYGYTF. In nucleotides, the CDR3 is TGTGCCATCCAGGGGGGCTATGGCTACACCTTC.

The V and J genes are TRBV10-3 and TRBJ1-1; D is unclear. Germline V gene lookup returns CDR1 ENHRY and CDR2 SYGVKD. Trimming left V 4 bases short and J 2 bases short, with 11 bases between. CDR3 length: 14 residues. The CDR3 loop is CAISVGRSNTEAFF. The CDR3 DNA is TGTGCCATCAGTGTGGGCAGGAGTAACACTGAAGCTTTCTTT.

J is TRBJ1-1 and V is TRBV5-1; no reliable D call. The ends were cut back, 4 bases at V and 2 bases at J, with 9 bases in the middle. The germline V gene has CDR1 SGHRS and CDR2 YFSETQ. The CDR3 runs to 13 residues. CDR3 in amino acids: CASSRRTNTEAFF. The CDR3 DNA follows: TGCGCCAGCAGCCGACGGACCAACACTGAAGCTTTCTTT.

The genes are TRBV5-1 and TRBJ2-1, with TRBD2 identical over 11 bases. From germline, CDR1 is SGHRS and CDR2 YFSETQ. The CDR3 totals 14 residues. V shed 4 bases and J 9 bases; nucleotides not matched to a gene: 6. As DNA, the CDR3 is TGCGCCAGCAGCGCCTCCACTAGCGGGGGTGAGCAGTTCTTC. It translates to CASSASTSGGEQFF.

Only a few counts were recorded for this clone. The chain is built from TRBV7-8 and TRBJ2-2; tentatively, D is TRBD1 or TRBD2 (7 bases each). CDR1 is SGHVS and CDR2 is FQNEAQ in the germline V gene. The ends were cut back, 7 bases at V and 6 bases at J, with 18 bases in the middle. This CDR3 comprises 15 residues. CDR3 DNA: TGTGCCAGCACCCTCGTGTCAGGGGGGGCCGGGGAGCTGTTTTTT. Its protein is CASTLVSGGAGELFF.

V is TRBV7-2 and J is TRBJ1-2; D gene uncertain. Germline CDR1 SGHTA, CDR2 FQGNSA. The V end lost 5 bases, the J end lost 1 base, and 17 bases lay between the germline ends. This CDR3 comprises 16 residues. This CDR3 reads CASSLRHQQRNYGYTF. The DNA for the CDR3 is TGTGCCAGCAGCCTAAGACATCAGCAGCGTAACTATGGCTACACCTTC.

J is TRBJ1-2 and V is TRBV4-1; a weak D match, TRBD1 (6 bases). The CDR3 contains 15 residues. Germline CDR1 and CDR2: MGHRA and YSYEKL. The V end lost 2 bases, the J end lost 5 bases, and 15 bases lay between the germline ends. CDR3 in amino acids: CASSQQPGTIYGYTF. Here the CDR3 DNA reads TGCGCCAGCAGCCAACAACCAGGGACAATATATGGCTACACCTTC.

The V gene is TRBV4-1, the J gene TRBJ2-7; 7 bases align to TRBD1. The germline V gene has CDR1 MGHRA and CDR2 YSYEKL. This CDR3 comprises 12 residues. J gave up 2 bases and V 9 bases, and 4 bases lay outside the gene matches. In DNA form, the CDR3 reads TGCGCCAGTAGGGACAGAACCTACGAGCAGTACTTC. Residues: CASRDRTYEQYF.

V gene TRBV7-9 combines with J gene TRBJ2-2; 11 nucleotides agree with TRBD2. Trimming at V came to 5 bases and at J to 4 bases, leaving 6 bases not matched to a gene. The CDR3 extends over 16 amino acids. Germline V gene lookup returns CDR1 SEHNR and CDR2 FQNEAQ (reference sequence). The CDR3 protein is CASSPRLAGSTGELFF. In nucleotides, the CDR3 is TGTGCCAGCAGCCCACGACTAGCGGGGTCCACCGGGGAGCTGTTTTTT.

The V and J genes are TRBV11-2 and TRBJ2-5, with 9 bases identical to TRBD1. This CDR3 spans 15 amino acids. Losses at the gene ends were 2 bases for V and 5 bases for J; bases not matched to a gene: 6. CDR1 and CDR2 from the germline V gene are SGHAT and FQNNGV. The CDR3 region is CASSLSGQGGETQYF. CDR3 nucleotides: TGTGCCAGCAGCTTATCGGGACAGGGCGGGGAGACCCAGTACTTC.

The V call is TRBV5-1, the J call TRBJ1-2, with D uncertain. Germline V lookup: CDR1 SGHRS, CDR2 YFSETQ. Trimming removed 4 bases from V and 7 bases from J, with 20 bases in between. This CDR3 spans 15 amino acids. CDR3 in DNA: TGCGCCAGCAGCGATCTAGACGAGCGTGTAGGTGGCTACACCTTC. Encoded protein: CASSDLDERVGGYTF.

This rearrangement joins TRBV14 to TRBJ2-1, with 8 bases identical to TRBD1. J was trimmed by 8 bases and V by 2 bases; bases with no gene match: 17. CDR1 SGHDN and CDR2 FVKESK come from the germline V gene. This CDR3 region has 18 residues. CDR3 in DNA: TGTGCCAGCAGCCAACGGGGCTGGATGACAGGGGCCAATTATGAGCAGTTCTTC. Its protein is CASSQRGWMTGANYEQFF.

V and J are TRBV5-1 and TRBJ2-3, with D tentatively TRBD1 (5 bases). The V end was cut by 4 bases, the J end by 4 bases, with 10 bases between. Germline V gives CDR1 SGHRS, CDR2 YFSETQ. CDR3 length equals 13 residues. In nucleotides, the CDR3 is TGCGCCAGCAGCCTGAGACAGCCAGATACGCAGTATTTT. It is translated as CASSLRQPDTQYF.

The chain has TRBV4-3 and TRBJ2-1; a weak D match, TRBD2 (5 bases). V dropped 0 bases and J dropped 10 bases, with 22 bases sitting between them. CDR1 and CDR2 (germline): LGHNA, YSLEER. The CDR3 sequence is 17 residues long. CDR3 in amino acids: CASSQDTRLGLRVEQFF. CDR3 nucleotide sequence: TGCGCCAGCAGCCAAGATACCCGCCTTGGTTTGAGGGTGGAGCAGTTCTTC.

A few counts support this clone. This chain links TRBV5-1 with TRBJ2-5; TRBD2 agrees at 8 bases. V shed 4 bases and J 5 bases; nucleotides not matched to a gene: 13. The CDR3 totals 16 residues. The germline V gene has CDR1 SGHRS and CDR2 YFSETQ. The CDR3 sequence is CASSDDGRGASETQYF. CDR3 coding DNA: TGCGCCAGCAGCGATGACGGGAGGGGGGCCAGCGAGACCCAGTACTTC.

This clone was found once. The genes are TRBV29-1 and TRBJ2-1, with TRBD2 identical over 13 bases. The germline CDR1 and CDR2 sequences are SQVTM and ANQGSEA. J gave up 1 base and V 4 bases, and 13 bases lay outside the gene matches. The CDR3 has 19 residues. CDR3: CSVAPRTSGRAASYNEQFF. The CDR3 region has the DNA TGCAGCGTTGCCCCACGCACTAGCGGGAGGGCCGCGTCCTACAATGAGCAGTTCTTC.